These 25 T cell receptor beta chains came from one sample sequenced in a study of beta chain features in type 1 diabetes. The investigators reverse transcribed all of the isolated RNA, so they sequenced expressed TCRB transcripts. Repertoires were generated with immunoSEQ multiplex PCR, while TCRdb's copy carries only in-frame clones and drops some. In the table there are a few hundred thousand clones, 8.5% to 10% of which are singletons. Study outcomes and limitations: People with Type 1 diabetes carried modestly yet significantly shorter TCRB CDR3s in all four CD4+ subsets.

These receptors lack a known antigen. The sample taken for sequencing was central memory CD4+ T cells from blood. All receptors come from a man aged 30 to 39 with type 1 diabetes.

Here the CDR3 reads CASSLPQGMNEQFF. The CDR3 DNA sequence: TGTGCCAGCAGCTTACCCCAGGGGATGAATGAGCAGTTCTTC. The rearrangement joins TRBV5-6 to TRBJ2-1; TRBD1 is a possible D gene (6 bases). From germline, CDR1 is SGHDT and CDR2 YYEEEE. The CDR3 covers 14 residues. Trimming removed 2 bases from V and 7 bases from J, with 13 bases in between. The whole variable domain, remainder taken from reference TRBV5-6 and TRBJ2-1, is DAGVTQSPTHLIKTRGQQVTLRCSPKSGHDTVSWYQQALGQGPQFIFQYYEEEERQRGNFPDRFSGHQFPNYSSELNVNALLLGDSALYLCASSLPQGMNEQFFGPGTRLTVL.

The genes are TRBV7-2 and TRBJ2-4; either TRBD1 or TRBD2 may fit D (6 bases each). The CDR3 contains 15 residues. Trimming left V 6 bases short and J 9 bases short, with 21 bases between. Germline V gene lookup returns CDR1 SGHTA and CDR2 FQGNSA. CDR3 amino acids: CASSQEGGLLGIQYF. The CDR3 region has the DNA TGTGCCAGCAGTCAAGAAGGGGGGCTTCTAGGCATTCAGTACTTC.

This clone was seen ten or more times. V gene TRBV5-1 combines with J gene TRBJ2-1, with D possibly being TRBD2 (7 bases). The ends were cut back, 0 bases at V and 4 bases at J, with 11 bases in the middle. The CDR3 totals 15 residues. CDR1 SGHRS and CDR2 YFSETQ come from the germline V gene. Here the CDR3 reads CASSLGGGLYNEQFF. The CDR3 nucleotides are TGCGCCAGCAGCTTGGGCGGGGGCCTTTACAATGAGCAGTTCTTC.

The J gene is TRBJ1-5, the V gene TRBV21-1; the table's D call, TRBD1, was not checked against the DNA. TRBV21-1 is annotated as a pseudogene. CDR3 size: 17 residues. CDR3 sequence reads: CASRPYRDRGPEEPQHF. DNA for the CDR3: TGTGCCAGCAGACCATACCGGGACAGGGGCCCCGAGGAGCCCCAGCATTTT.

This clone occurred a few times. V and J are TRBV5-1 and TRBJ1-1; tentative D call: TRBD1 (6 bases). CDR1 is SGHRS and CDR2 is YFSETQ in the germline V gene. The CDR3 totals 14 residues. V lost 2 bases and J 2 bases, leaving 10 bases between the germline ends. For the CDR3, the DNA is TGCGCCAGCAGCTTTGTCGGGGGCAACACTGAAGCTTTCTTT. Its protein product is CASSFVGGNTEAFF.

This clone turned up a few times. CDR3 in amino acids: CASTRLGGADTQYF. The CDR3 nucleotides are TGCGCCAGCACCCGACTTGGGGGGGCAGATACGCAGTATTTT. The chain recombines TRBV5-1 with TRBJ2-3; 7 bases agree with TRBD2. V dropped 6 bases and J dropped 4; count of bases not matched to a gene: 8. CDR1 SGHRS and CDR2 YFSETQ come from the germline V gene. This CDR3 is 14 amino acids long.

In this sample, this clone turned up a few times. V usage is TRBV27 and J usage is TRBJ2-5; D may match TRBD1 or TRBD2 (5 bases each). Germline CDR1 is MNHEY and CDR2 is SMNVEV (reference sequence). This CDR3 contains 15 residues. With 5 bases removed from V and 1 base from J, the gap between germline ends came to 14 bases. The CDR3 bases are TGTGCCAGCAGTCCTATGAGGGGTTTCCAAGAGACCCAGTACTTC. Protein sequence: CASSPMRGFQETQYF.

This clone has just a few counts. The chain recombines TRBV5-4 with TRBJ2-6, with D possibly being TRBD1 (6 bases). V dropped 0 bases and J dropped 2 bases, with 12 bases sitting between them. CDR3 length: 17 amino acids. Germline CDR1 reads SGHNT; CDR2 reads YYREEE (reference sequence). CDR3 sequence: CASSLGTARAGANVLTF. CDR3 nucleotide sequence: TGTGCCAGCAGCTTGGGGACAGCCCGAGCTGGGGCCAACGTCCTGACTTTC.

CDR3 coding DNA: TGTGCCAGCAGCTACAAACAGGGGGTAATTTACAATGAGCAGTTCTTC. This sequence encodes CASSYKQGVIYNEQFF. This chain connects TRBV5-4 to TRBJ2-1, with 8 bases lining up with TRBD1. The CDR3 runs to 16 residues. CDR1 and CDR2 from the germline V gene are SGHNT and YYREEE (reference sequence). The trim removed 3 bases at V and 4 bases at J, leaving 9 bases unmatched.

As DNA, the CDR3 is TGTGCCAGCGGAACAACGACAAGCTCCTACAATGAGCAGTTCTTC. Translation gives CASGTTTSSYNEQFF. The chain uses TRBV6-5 and TRBJ2-1; no firm D call. This CDR3 has 15 amino acids. Trimming pared 8 bases from V and 0 bases from J, leaving 14 bases between. Germline V gene sequence: CDR1 MNHEY, CDR2 SVGAGI.

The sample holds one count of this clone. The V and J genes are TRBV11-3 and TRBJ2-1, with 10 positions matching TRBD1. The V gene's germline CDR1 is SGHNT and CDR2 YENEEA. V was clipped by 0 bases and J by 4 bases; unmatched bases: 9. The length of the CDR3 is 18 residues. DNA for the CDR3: TGTGCCAGCAGCTTAGACCACTCCGGGACAGGGGCGTACAATGAGCAGTTCTTC. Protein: CASSLDHSGTGAYNEQFF.

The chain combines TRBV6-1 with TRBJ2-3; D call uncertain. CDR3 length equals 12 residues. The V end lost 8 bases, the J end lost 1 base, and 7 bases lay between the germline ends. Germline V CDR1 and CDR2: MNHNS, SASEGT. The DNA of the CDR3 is TGTGCCAGCGGACGTGGCACAGATACGCAGTATTTT. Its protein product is CASGRGTDTQYF.

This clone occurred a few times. The DNA of the CDR3 is TGTGCCAGCAGCTTTTGGGGTCCAGGGTCGGAACAGCCCCAGCATTTT. It codes for CASSFWGPGSEQPQHF. This chain uses TRBV7-2 with TRBJ1-5, with a weak D call TRBD1 (5 bases). The germline V and J ends were trimmed by 3 bases and 7 bases, with 19 bases remaining between them. The CDR3 sequence is 16 residues long. Germline values: CDR1 SGHTA, CDR2 FQGNSA. Combining the CDR3 with reference TRBV7-2 and TRBJ1-5 gives the whole variable domain GAGVSQSPSNKVTEKGKDVELRCDPISGHTALYWYRQSLGQGLEFLIYFQGNSAPDKSGLPSDRFSAERTGGSVSTLTIQRTQQEDSAVYLCASSFWGPGSEQPQHFGDGTRLSIL.

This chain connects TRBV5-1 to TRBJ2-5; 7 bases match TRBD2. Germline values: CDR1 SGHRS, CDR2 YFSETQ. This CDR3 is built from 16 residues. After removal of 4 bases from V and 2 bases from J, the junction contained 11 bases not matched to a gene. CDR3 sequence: CASSEGGASGQETQYF. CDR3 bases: TGCGCCAGCAGCGAGGGAGGGGCTAGCGGACAAGAGACCCAGTACTTC.

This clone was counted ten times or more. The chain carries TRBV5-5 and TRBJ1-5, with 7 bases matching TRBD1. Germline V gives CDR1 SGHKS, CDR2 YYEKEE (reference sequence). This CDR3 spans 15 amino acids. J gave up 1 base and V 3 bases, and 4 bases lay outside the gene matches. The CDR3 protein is CASSWQGESNQPQHF. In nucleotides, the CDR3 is TGTGCCAGCAGCTGGCAGGGGGAAAGCAATCAGCCCCAGCATTTT.

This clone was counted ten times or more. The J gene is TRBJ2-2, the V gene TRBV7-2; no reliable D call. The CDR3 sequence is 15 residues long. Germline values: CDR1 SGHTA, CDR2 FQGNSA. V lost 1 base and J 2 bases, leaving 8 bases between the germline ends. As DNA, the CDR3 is TGTGCCAGCAGCTTAGAGGCGACCAACACCGGGGAGCTGTTTTTT. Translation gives CASSLEATNTGELFF.

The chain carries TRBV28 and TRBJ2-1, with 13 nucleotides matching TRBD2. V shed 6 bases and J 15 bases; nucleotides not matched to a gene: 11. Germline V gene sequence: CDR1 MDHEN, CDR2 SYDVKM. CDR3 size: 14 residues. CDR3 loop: CASSFSTSGGTGFF. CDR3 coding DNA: TGTGCCAGCAGCTTTTCGACTAGCGGGGGGACGGGGTTCTTC.

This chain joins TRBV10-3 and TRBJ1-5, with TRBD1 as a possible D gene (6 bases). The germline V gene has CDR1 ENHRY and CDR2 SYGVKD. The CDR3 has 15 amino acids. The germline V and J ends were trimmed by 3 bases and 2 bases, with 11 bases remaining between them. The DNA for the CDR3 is TGTGCCATCAGTGAAGGGGGGTTGGGCAATCAGCCCCAGCATTTT. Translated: CAISEGGLGNQPQHF.

The CDR3, as DNA: TGTGCCAGCAGCACTACAGGGGGCCTAGGTTTTTACGAGCAGTACTTC. This encodes CASSTTGGLGFYEQYF. The V and J genes are TRBV9 and TRBJ2-7; the match to TRBD1 covers 9 bases. J gave up 4 bases and V 4 bases, and 12 bases lay outside the gene matches. Germline V gene sequence: CDR1 SGDLS, CDR2 YYNGEE. The CDR3 runs 16 residues.

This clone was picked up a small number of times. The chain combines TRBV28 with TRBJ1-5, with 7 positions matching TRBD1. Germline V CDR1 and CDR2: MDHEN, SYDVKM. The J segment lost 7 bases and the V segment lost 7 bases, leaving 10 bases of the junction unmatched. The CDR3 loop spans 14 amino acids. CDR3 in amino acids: CASKITGEYQPQHF. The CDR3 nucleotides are TGTGCCAGCAAGATTACAGGGGAGTACCAGCCCCAGCATTTT. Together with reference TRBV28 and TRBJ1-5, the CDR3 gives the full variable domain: DVKVTQSSRYLVKRTGEKVFLECVQDMDHENMFWYRQDPGLGLRLIYFSYDVKMKEKGDIPEGYSVSREKKERFSLILESASTNQTSMYLCASKITGEYQPQHFGDGTRLSIL.

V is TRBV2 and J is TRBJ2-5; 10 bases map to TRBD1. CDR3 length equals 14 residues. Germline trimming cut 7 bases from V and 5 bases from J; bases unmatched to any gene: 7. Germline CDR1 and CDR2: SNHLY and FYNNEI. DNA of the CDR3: TGTGCCAGCAAAGGACGGACAGGGGGGGAGACCCAGTACTTC. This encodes CASKGRTGGETQYF. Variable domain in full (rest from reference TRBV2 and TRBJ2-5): EPEVTQTPSHQVTQMGQEVILRCVPISNHLYFYWYRQILGQKVEFLVSFYNNEISEKSEIFDDQFSVERPDGSNFTLKIRSTKLEDSAMYFCASKGRTGGETQYFGPGTRLLVL.

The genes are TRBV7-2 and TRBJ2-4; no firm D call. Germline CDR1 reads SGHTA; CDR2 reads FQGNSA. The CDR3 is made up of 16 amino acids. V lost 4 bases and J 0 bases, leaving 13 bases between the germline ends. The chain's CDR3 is CASSSRTVLAKNIQYF. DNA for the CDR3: TGTGCCAGCAGCTCACGGACCGTTTTAGCCAAAAACATTCAGTACTTC.

CDR3 loop: CASSIGLQVNQPQHF. For the CDR3, the DNA is TGTGCCAGTAGTATCGGACTGCAAGTCAATCAGCCCCAGCATTTT. The rearrangement links TRBV19 to TRBJ1-5; D gene unclear. Germline assignment: CDR1 LNHDA and CDR2 SQIVND (reference sequence). This CDR3 has 15 residues. The V end lost 3 bases, the J end lost 3 bases, and 12 bases lay between the germline ends.

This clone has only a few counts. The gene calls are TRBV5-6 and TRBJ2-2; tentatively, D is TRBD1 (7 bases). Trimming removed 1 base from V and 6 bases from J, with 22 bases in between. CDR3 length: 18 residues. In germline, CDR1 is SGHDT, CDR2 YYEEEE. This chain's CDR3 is CASSLSGSRQGGPGELFF. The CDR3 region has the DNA TGTGCCAGCAGCTTGTCCGGGTCCCGACAGGGAGGCCCCGGGGAGCTGTTTTTT.

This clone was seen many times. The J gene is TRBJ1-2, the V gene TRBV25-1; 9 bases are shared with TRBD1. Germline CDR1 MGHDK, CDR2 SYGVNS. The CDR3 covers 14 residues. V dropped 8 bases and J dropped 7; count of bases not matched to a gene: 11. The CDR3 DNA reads TGTGCCAGCTCTTTACCGGGACAGGGATCTGGCTACACCTTC. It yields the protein CASSLPGQGSGYTF.